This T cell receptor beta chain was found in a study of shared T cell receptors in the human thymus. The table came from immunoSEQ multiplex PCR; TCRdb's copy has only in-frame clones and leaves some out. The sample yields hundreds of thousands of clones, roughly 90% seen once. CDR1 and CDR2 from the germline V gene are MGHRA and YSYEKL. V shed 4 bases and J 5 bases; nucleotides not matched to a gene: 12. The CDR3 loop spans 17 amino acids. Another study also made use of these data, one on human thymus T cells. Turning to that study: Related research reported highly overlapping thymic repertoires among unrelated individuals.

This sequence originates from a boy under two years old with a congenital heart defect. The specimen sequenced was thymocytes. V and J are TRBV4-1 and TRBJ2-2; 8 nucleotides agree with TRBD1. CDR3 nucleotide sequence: TGCGCCAGCAGCCTGGATGGTGGACAGGGAAGGACCGGGGAGCTGTTTTTT. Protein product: CASSLDGGQGRTGELFF.